The following is a T cell receptor beta chain sequence with its context. Per the study methods: Reference gene primers were amplified, and this amplification served to estimate nucleated cell counts. Some clones are missing from TCRdb's copy, which holds only in-frame ones; the method was immunoSEQ multiplex PCR. The D gene and trimming were derived from the DNA, and the V and J assignments and clone size from that table. In the table there are 160,000 or so clones, around 75% of which are singletons. With V trimmed by 5 bases and J by 2 bases, 6 bases remained unmatched. The CDR3 length is 16 residues. Germline V lookup: CDR1 GTSNPN, CDR2 SVGIG (reference sequence). The sample comes from a study of blood T cell repertoires in COVID-19. Overall study: T cells, B-cell-depleted T cells, or PBMCs provided the cDNA or gDNA that served as material.

The chain combines TRBV30 with TRBJ2-2, with 12 bases fitting TRBD2. This clonotype was obtained from an elderly woman with acute or convalescent COVID-19. Source material: peripheral blood. The CDR3 loop reads CAWPLAGGPNTGELFF. CDR3 nucleotides: TGTGCCTGGCCCCTAGCGGGAGGGCCCAACACCGGGGAGCTGTTTTTT. The variable domain in full, completed from reference TRBV30 and TRBJ2-2, reads SQTIHQWPATLVQPVGSPLSLECTVEGTSNPNLYWYRQAAGRGLQLLFYSVGIGQISSEVPQNLSASRPQDRQFILSSKKLLLSDSGFYLCAWPLAGGPNTGELFFGEGSRLTVL.